One sample yielded the 27 T cell receptor beta chains listed below, sequenced in a study of blood T cells in healthy people across ages. A sample-barcoded 5' primer and a J-beta primer mix were used in a second PCR of about 6 to 12 cycles. TCRdb re-derived calls from the 5' RACE reads in MiXCR, one entry per CDR3 protein. The sample has 1,500,000 or so distinct CDR3 sequences; around 55% are singletons. Sequencing input: blood. Receptor source: a man younger than 30 in good health.

This clonotype was observed a handful of times. The genes are TRBV10-3 and TRBJ2-7; 8 bases fit TRBD2. The J call is doubtful: the DNA matches TRBJ2-5 better. In germline, CDR1 is ENHRY, CDR2 SYGVKD. CDR3 length: 14 amino acids. CDR3 region: CAITKDGGRETQYF. CDR3 in DNA: TGTGCCATCACAAAGGACGGCGGGAGGGAGACCCAGTACTTC.

The gene calls are TRBV5-4 and TRBJ2-1; unclear D gene. Germline V gives CDR1 SGHNT, CDR2 YYREEE (reference sequence). The CDR3 is 15 amino acids. V shed 4 bases and J shed 7 bases, with 18 bases lying between them. CDR3 DNA sequence: TGTGCCAGCAGCCCCCCGTATGGGTCATCAAATGAGCAGTTCTTC. Its protein product is CASSPPYGSSNEQFF. The complete variable domain, with remaining parts taken from reference TRBV5-4 and TRBJ2-1, reads ETGVTQSPTHLIKTRGQQVTLRCSSQSGHNTVSWYQQALGQGPQFIFQYYREEENGRGNFPPRFSGLQFPNYSSELNVNALELDDSALYLCASSPPYGSSNEQFFGPGTRLTVL.

The sample holds a few counts of this clonotype. The V and J genes are TRBV10-3 and TRBJ2-3; D is uncertain. Germline V lookup: CDR1 ENHRY, CDR2 SYGVKD. Trimming took off 0 bases at V and 10 bases at J, with 8 bases between the two ends. The CDR3 loop spans 12 amino acids. The CDR3 region has the DNA TGTGCCATCAGTGAGTCCAGTGAAGCGCAGTATTTT. It is translated as CAISESSEAQYF.

This clonotype has only a few counts. The J gene is TRBJ2-2, the V gene TRBV29-1, with D uncertain. This CDR3 has 14 amino acids. CDR1 and CDR2 from the germline V gene are SQVTM and ANQGSEA. Deletions cut 5 bases from V and 3 bases from J, with 13 bases between. The CDR3 loop reads CSVISLQDTGELFF. The CDR3 nucleotides are TGCAGCGTTATTTCCCTCCAGGACACCGGGGAGCTGTTTTTT.

This clonotype was counted a few times. The chain has TRBV13 and TRBJ2-4; 7 bases map to TRBD2. The DNA end is more similar to TRBJ2-7, so the J call may be wrong. This CDR3 spans 14 amino acids. Germline CDR1 PRHDT, CDR2 FYEKMQ (reference sequence). CDR3 nucleotide sequence: TGTGCCAGCAGCTACTCTAGCGGCCCCTCCGAGCAGTACTTC. Translated: CASSYSSGPSEQYF.

This sequence joins TRBV7-2 and TRBJ1-2, with unresolved D. The V end was cut by 5 bases, the J end by 7 bases, with 14 bases between. The CDR3 extends over 13 amino acids. CDR1 and CDR2 (germline): SGHTA, FQGNSA. CDR3 region: CASSPRVTAGYTF. The CDR3 DNA reads TGTGCCAGCAGCCCGCGGGTTACCGCTGGCTACACCTTC.

The chain links TRBV11-2 to TRBJ2-7, with D uncertain. V was clipped by 2 bases and J by 6 bases, with 8 bases between them. Looked up from germline, CDR1 is SGHAT and CDR2 is FQNNGV. The CDR3 has 12 residues. CDR3 in amino acids: CASSLTETEQYF. CDR3 nucleotides: TGTGCCAGCAGCTTAACGGAGACCGAGCAGTACTTC.

This sequence joins TRBV20-1 and TRBJ1-1; 12 bases map to TRBD1. V shed 2 bases and J 0 bases; nucleotides not matched to a gene: 19. The CDR3 is 21 residues long. CDR1 DFQATT and CDR2 SNEGSKA come from the germline V gene (reference sequence). The CDR3 DNA sequence: TGCAGTGCTAGACAGTTAGTCTTATCGGGACAGGGGGCGAGGGTGAACACTGAAGCTTTCTTT. This codes for CSARQLVLSGQGARVNTEAFF.

V is TRBV7-2 and J is TRBJ1-6; the D is unclear. Germline lookup yields CDR1 SGHTA and CDR2 FQGNSA. V gave up 5 bases and J gave up 0 bases, with 8 bases separating them. The CDR3 totals 15 residues. The CDR3 nucleotides are TGTGCCAGCAGCCCCATGAGCTCCTATAATTCACCCCTCCACTTT. Amino acids: CASSPMSSYNSPLHF.

The chain uses TRBV4-3 and TRBJ2-1, with D hard to call. This CDR3 spans 16 amino acids. Germline V gene data show CDR1 as LGHNA and CDR2 as YSLEER. Trimming left V 0 bases short and J 8 bases short, with 17 bases between. The CDR3 DNA sequence: TGCGCCAGCAGCCAAGATCGCGGATTTGTGGCCGATGAGCAGTTCTTC. Translating gives CASSQDRGFVADEQFF.

This clonotype was seen more than once but under ten times. This chain joins TRBV6-6 and TRBJ2-5; D ambiguous. With 5 bases removed from V and 5 bases from J, the gap between germline ends came to 18 bases. Germline values: CDR1 MNHNY, CDR2 SVGAGI (reference sequence). The CDR3 contains 15 residues. This CDR3 reads CASSTGLIVSETQYF. DNA for the CDR3: TGTGCCAGCAGTACTGGGTTAATAGTCTCCGAGACCCAGTACTTC.

This chain links TRBV4-2 with TRBJ2-1; possible D gene TRBD1, 5 bases. V lost 0 bases and J 4 bases, leaving 10 bases between the germline ends. Germline V gene data show CDR1 as LGHNA and CDR2 as YNFKEQ. The CDR3 extends over 15 amino acids. DNA for the CDR3: TGTGCCAGCAGCCAAGATTTGAGGACATACAATGAGCAGTTCTTC. Amino acid sequence: CASSQDLRTYNEQFF.

Only a few counts were recorded for this clonotype. The V call is TRBV7-9, the J call TRBJ2-7; 13 bases line up with TRBD2. The J segment lost 2 bases and the V segment lost 4 bases, leaving 17 bases of the junction unmatched. In germline, CDR1 is SEHNR, CDR2 FQNEAQ (reference sequence). This CDR3 spans 20 amino acids. The CDR3 sequence: CASSYTQMTSGGPPTYEQYF. The CDR3 DNA is TGTGCCAGCAGCTACACCCAGATGACTAGCGGGGGGCCACCCACCTACGAGCAGTACTTC.

This clonotype has a count of ten or more. This chain links TRBV6-2 or TRBV6-3 with TRBJ2-5; TRBD1 is a possible D gene (6 bases). V shed 6 bases and J shed 2 bases, with 10 bases lying between them. The CDR3 is made up of 13 amino acids. Germline V lookup: CDR1 MNHEY, CDR2 SVGEGT. The CDR3 region is CASSPGEQETQYF. As DNA, the CDR3 is TGTGCCAGCAGCCCAGGGGAACAAGAGACCCAGTACTTC.

V usage is TRBV15 and J usage is TRBJ1-2; D may be TRBD1 (5 bases). V lost 9 bases to trimming and J lost 0 bases, with 11 bases between them. The V gene's germline CDR1 is LNHNV and CDR2 YYDKDF (reference sequence). The CDR3 contains 13 residues. CDR3 nucleotides: TGTGCCACGGGCAGGGCAGCTAACTATGGCTACACCTTC. It is translated as CATGRAANYGYTF.

This clonotype is a singleton in its sample. The V gene is TRBV2, the J gene TRBJ2-7; no reliable D call. V lost 6 bases, J lost 1 base, and 10 bases lay in between. The CDR3 covers 13 residues. Germline CDR1 is SNHLY and CDR2 is FYNNEI. CDR3 sequence: CASSNTDSYEQYF. CDR3 DNA: TGTGCCAGCAGCAACACCGATTCCTACGAGCAGTACTTC.

This chain's CDR3 is CAISAPGLDTQYF. DNA of the CDR3: TGTGCCATCAGTGCCCCTGGATTGGATACGCAGTATTTT. The chain joins TRBV10-3 to TRBJ2-3; the D is unclear. Germline V gene lookup returns CDR1 ENHRY and CDR2 SYGVKD. The CDR3 is 13 amino acids. The V gene lost 4 bases and the J gene lost 6 bases, with 11 bases spanning the gap.

The V and J genes are TRBV11-2 and TRBJ2-5, with a possible D match to TRBD1 (7 bases). Trimming removed 5 bases from V and 11 bases from J, with 30 bases in between. Looked up from germline, CDR1 is SGHAT and CDR2 is FQNNGV. This CDR3 has 17 amino acids. CDR3 sequence (DNA): TGTGCCAGCAGCCTACCGTACAGGGGAAAGGGGGGCAATGAGCAGTACTTC. Its protein product is CASSLPYRGKGGNEQYF.

V usage is TRBV29-1 and J usage is TRBJ1-5; D might be TRBD1 (5 bases). Trimming took off 2 bases at V and 13 bases at J, with 12 bases between the two ends. The CDR3 has 11 residues. The germline V gene encodes CDR1 SQVTM and CDR2 ANQGSEA. The chain's CDR3 is CSVESGGTQHF. The CDR3 coding sequence is TGCAGCGTTGAATCGGGGGGTACACAGCATTTT.

The V call is TRBV4-1, the J call TRBJ2-3; 9 nucleotides agree with TRBD2. From germline, CDR1 is MGHRA and CDR2 YSYEKL. The CDR3 loop spans 18 amino acids. The ends lost 0 bases at V and 6 bases at J; junction bases unmatched: 13. In nucleotides, the CDR3 is TGCGCCAGCAGCCAAGATAGATGGGGGCGGGAGGGCCTGGATACGCAGTATTTT. Its translation is CASSQDRWGREGLDTQYF.

This clonotype was detected a few times. The chain combines TRBV12-5 with TRBJ2-7; D unclear. Per germline, CDR1 LGHNT and CDR2 FRNRAP. V shed 1 base and J shed 0 bases, with 7 bases lying between them. This CDR3 is built from 14 residues. CDR3 in DNA: TGTGCTAGTGGTTTGGGTGGAAGCTCCTACGAGCAGTACTTC. Its translation: CASGLGGSSYEQYF.

This clonotype showed up just a few times. The rearrangement uses TRBV25-1 and TRBJ1-5; the D is unclear. There are 14 residues in the CDR3. The ends were cut back, 3 bases at V and 0 bases at J, with 6 bases in the middle. Germline V CDR1 and CDR2: MGHDK, SYGVNS. DNA of the CDR3: TGTGCCAGCAGTGATGGGGATAGCAATCAGCCCCAGCATTTT. This translates into CASSDGDSNQPQHF.

The V and J genes are TRBV6-6 and TRBJ2-5; no reliable D call. The germline V gene encodes CDR1 MNHNY and CDR2 SVGAGI (reference sequence). Trimming took 3 bases from V and 5 from J, leaving 10 bases between them. The CDR3 runs 13 residues. CDR3 region: CASSYMVGETQYF. In nucleotides, the CDR3 is TGTGCCAGCAGTTATATGGTGGGGGAGACCCAGTACTTC.

This sequence joins TRBV7-2 and TRBJ1-1; TRBD1 aligns across 7 bases. In germline, CDR1 is SGHTA, CDR2 FQGNSA. The CDR3 is 15 residues long. With V trimmed by 4 bases and J by 8 bases, 13 bases remained unmatched. For the CDR3, the DNA is TGTGCCAGCAGCTCACAGCGGGACAGTGGCACGGAAGCTTTCTTT. Translated: CASSSQRDSGTEAFF.

This chain links TRBV20-1 with TRBJ2-1; 10 positions match TRBD2. This CDR3 region has 16 residues. The trim removed 6 bases at V and 3 bases at J, leaving 11 bases unmatched. CDR1 is DFQATT, CDR2 SNEGSKA, per germline (reference sequence). The CDR3 DNA reads as TGCAGTGCCAGACTTATAGCGGGGGGCTACTACAATGAGCAGTTCTTC. This codes for CSARLIAGGYYNEQFF.

The rearrangement links TRBV30 to TRBJ1-2, with no clear D. CDR3 length: 16 amino acids. The V end was cut by 4 bases, the J end by 11 bases, with 29 bases between. The germline gives CDR1 GTSNPN, CDR2 SVGIG (reference sequence). The CDR3 sequence: CAWTDLRDLLRVWYTF. As DNA, the CDR3 is TGTGCCTGGACGGACCTACGAGACCTTTTACGGGTGTGGTACACCTTC.

In its sample, this clonotype was seen a few times. V is TRBV5-6 and J is TRBJ2-1; 16 bases are shared with TRBD2. CDR1 SGHDT and CDR2 YYEEEE come from the germline V gene. The CDR3 is 17 amino acids. Unmatched junction bases numbered 5, after V lost 4 bases and J lost 4 bases. The CDR3 DNA sequence: TGTGCCAGCAGCCCGGGACTAGCGGGAGGGTCATACAATGAGCAGTTCTTC. The encoded protein is CASSPGLAGGSYNEQFF.